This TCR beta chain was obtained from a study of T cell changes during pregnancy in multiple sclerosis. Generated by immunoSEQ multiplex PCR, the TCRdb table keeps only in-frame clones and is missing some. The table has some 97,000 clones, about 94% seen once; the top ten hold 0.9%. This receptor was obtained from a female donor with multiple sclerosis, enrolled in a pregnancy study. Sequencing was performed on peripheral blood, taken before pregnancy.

DNA of the CDR3: TGTGCCAGCAGCTTGGAGGTTAGCACCCACGAGCAGTACTTC. It translates to CASSLEVSTHEQYF. This rearrangement joins TRBV5-4 to TRBJ2-7; D unclear. This CDR3 is built from 14 residues. V was trimmed by 0 bases and J by 5 bases, leaving 12 bases between them. Germline assignment: CDR1 SGHNT and CDR2 YYREEE (reference sequence).